This TCR beta chain was found in a study of cytomegalovirus exposure and HLA in healthy donors. The study, taken as a whole, reports: In a later analysis, at a false discovery rate of 0.05, 15,000 to 20,000 TCR beta sequences matched HLA alleles. Trimming of TCR beta V- and J-genes showed a link, identified in a later analysis, to a missense DCLRE1C variant. Rarity held for most TCR sequences, but there were some public TCRs that occurred in many donors.

This CDR3 spans 16 amino acids. V was clipped by 5 bases and J by 3 bases; unmatched bases: 8. Germline CDR1 reads MNHEY; CDR2 reads SMNVEV (reference sequence). A multiplex PCR was run with 60 Vbeta primers and 13 Jbeta primers. Profiling relied on immunoSEQ multiplex PCR, and the TCRdb table lists in-frame clones only, not all of them. Among 150,000 to 200,000 clones, around four fifths were seen once, and the ten largest hold 1.1%. With regard to this clone: As yet, its antigen is unknown.

This rearrangement joins TRBV27 to TRBJ1-5, with 9 bases aligning to TRBD1. The origin of this receptor is a woman in her thirties or forties in good health and CMV-seronegative. Material: PBMCs. The CDR3, as DNA: TGTGCCAGCAGTAAACGGACAGGGGAGGCCAATCAGCCCCAGCATTTT. It is translated as CASSKRTGEANQPQHF.